This T cell receptor (beta chain) was identified during a study of T cells in Graves' hyperthyroidism and ophthalmopathy (dated by TCRdb to about 2019). Regarding the complete study: Peripheral blood was collected at initial diagnosis, before any treatment. To identify distinguishing TCR V-J signatures, a discovery cohort of around 100 patients was used, comprising 40 to 45 with Graves' ophthalmopathy and around 60 with stable Graves' hyperthyroidism. An independent validation cohort of under 20 hyperthyroidism patients and about 16 patients who later progressed to ophthalmopathy tested prospective prediction of ophthalmopathy. For training and testing, the 100 or so patients in the discovery cohort were randomly divided in a 7:3 ratio. The study also compared thyroid tissue and blood T-cell repertoires from several Graves' hyperthyroidism patients. After sampling, hyperthyroidism patients received methimazole starting at 30 mg daily, and ophthalmopathy patients received high-dose intravenous methylprednisolone. According to the paper, TCR Vbeta CDR3 sequencing was carried out on around 140 peripheral blood samples, which came from 40 to 45 ophthalmopathy, around 75 hyperthyroidism and around 17 progressor patients. Here is what the overall study found, with its caveats: In validation, the model predicted progression to ophthalmopathy with approximately 71% sensitivity and about 72% specificity, a median of around 6.6 months before onset. Sample size was not statistically predetermined, and blinding of investigators to group allocation was not performed. Ophthalmopathy was separated from stable hyperthyroidism by a 13 V-J signature model, with 85% to 90% sensitivity and approximately 81% specificity obtained in cross-validation and 80%/75% obtained in testing. Most expanded thyroid clonotypes (frequency above 0.001) were also found in blood, which suggests that blood repertoires may mirror thyroid immune responses.

Moderately to severely active disease, a Clinical Activity Score of at least 3, a NOSPECS grade of at least 4, and a duration under 3 months were present in ophthalmopathy patients. The study excluded patients with uncontrolled infections, other autoimmune diseases, pregnancy or lactation. Diagnoses were established on the basis of clinical symptoms, serum thyroxine and TRAb, thyroid ultrasound, and orbital computed tomography. PBMCs were separated from roughly 10 ml of fresh peripheral blood using Ficoll-Paque density gradient centrifugation. Trizol reagent was used to extract total RNA, and RNA quality was then checked on an Agilent 2100 Bioanalyzer. This clonotype has ten or more counts. Its cognate antigen has yet to be identified. No clone much larger than this one lies a single base away; base qualities are absent. The germline ends are 4 bases apart after V is trimmed by 2 bases and J by 6 bases. According to the germline V gene, CDR1 reads KGHSH and CDR2 reads LQKENI. The CDR3, from cysteine to phenylalanine, totals 11 residues. CDR3 DNA only is kept here, 33 bases in frame from base 1.

Amplification of TCR beta CDR3 regions was carried out from RNA transcripts. The TCR CDR3 was subjected to a first round of RT-PCR using the HTBI primer set and the Qiagen OneStep RT-PCR kit. Libraries were constructed in a second round of multiplex PCR, after which size selection and purification were performed. Sequencing of the libraries was done on an Illumina HiSeq2000 using paired-end 100 bp reads. The study's own analysis went as follows. SOAPnuke was used to process the raw data, throwing out any read that contained adapters or uncalled bases, had a mean Phred below 15, or lacked an exact constant-primer or identifier match. COPE v1.2.5 was used to merge the high-quality paired reads, and each unique nucleotide sequence was defined as a clonotype. MiTCR v1.1 was used to align the clonotypes against IMGT TRBV, TRBD and TRBJ reference segments. The analysis was restricted to V-J combinations with a frequency above 0.0001, which together covered about 99% of the repertoires. The TCS score was defined as F50 (clonal expansion) divided by E x V (chaos), with BLOSUM62-based TCRdist calculated between CDR3 peptides within each V-J. Welch's t-statistics and random forest reduced just over 500 V-J features to 13, which were used in a naive Bayes classifier (R e1071). TCRdb reworked the public reads: Q25 trimming with fastp, MiXCR clone assembly, productive beta chains retained. Each entry merges the rows of one CDR3 protein and shows their most common DNA and genes. The V and J calls here are based on TCRdb, not the publication. For this sample there are 400,000 to 450,000 distinct CDR3 sequences; roughly 14% appear just once. Of the sample, less than 15% falls within the top ten clones.

The chain joins TRBV18 to TRBJ1-1; there is no confident call for the D gene. Sequencing was carried out using blood. The TCR comes from a man aged 18 to 30 with Graves' ophthalmopathy. The CDR3 protein: CASSPEPEAFF. The DNA reads as follows: TGTGCCAGCTCACCAGAACCTGAAGCTTTCTTT.